This T cell receptor beta chain was identified in a study of control samples from healthy donors and cancer patients. Method: immunoSEQ multiplex PCR; TCRdb's copy keeps in-frame clones and lacks some. This sample has 150,000 to 200,000 clones, with 91% found just once. This clone was seen once. With V trimmed by 0 bases and J by 10 bases, 14 bases remained unmatched. Germline CDR1 and CDR2: LNHNV and YYDKDF (reference sequence). The CDR3 sequence is 16 residues long. The gene calls are TRBV15 and TRBJ1-1; 7 nucleotides align to TRBD1. Material: blood. The clonotype comes from a woman in her twenties or thirties in good health. The CDR3 nucleotides read TGTGCCACCAGCAGAGATGCGGCAGGGGGAGGTCGTGGAGCTTTCTTT. This sequence encodes CATSRDAAGGGRGAFF.